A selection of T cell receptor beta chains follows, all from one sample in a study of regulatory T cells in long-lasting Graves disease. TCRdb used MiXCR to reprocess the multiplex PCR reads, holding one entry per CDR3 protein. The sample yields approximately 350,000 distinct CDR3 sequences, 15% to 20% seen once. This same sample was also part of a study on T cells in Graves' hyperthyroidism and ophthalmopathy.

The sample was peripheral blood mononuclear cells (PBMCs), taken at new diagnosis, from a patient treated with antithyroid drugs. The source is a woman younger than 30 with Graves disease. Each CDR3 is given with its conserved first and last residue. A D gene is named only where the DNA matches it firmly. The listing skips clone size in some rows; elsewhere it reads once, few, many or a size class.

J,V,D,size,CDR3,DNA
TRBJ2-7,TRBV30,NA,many,CAWGAVAYEQYF,TGTGCCTGGGGGGCCGTAGCCTACGAGCAGTACTTC
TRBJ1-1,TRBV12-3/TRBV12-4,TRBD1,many,CASSLGRGRGNTEAFF,TGTGCCAGCAGCCTAGGCAGGGGGCGAGGGAACACTGAAGCTTTCTTT
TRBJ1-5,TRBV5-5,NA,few,CASSLSGPQQPQHF,TGTGCCAGCAGCTTGTCAGGACCCCAACAGCCCCAGCATTTT
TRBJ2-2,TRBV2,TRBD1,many,CATRTGSTGELFF,TGTGCCACCCGGACAGGGTCCACCGGGGAGCTGTTTTTT
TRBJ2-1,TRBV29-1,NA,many,CSVIFFLGTRNGGEQFF,TGCAGCGTTATCTTTTTTTTGGGGACAAGGAACGGGGGTGAGCAGTTCTTC
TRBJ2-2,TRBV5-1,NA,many,CASSMATGNTGELFF,TGCGCCAGCAGCATGGCGACAGGGAACACCGGGGAGCTGTTTTTT
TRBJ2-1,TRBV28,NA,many,CASSPGIPRNEQFF,TGTGCCAGCAGTCCTGGAATACCCCGCAATGAGCAGTTCTTC
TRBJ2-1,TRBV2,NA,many,CASSINNEQFF,TGTGCCAGCAGTATCAACAATGAGCAGTTCTTC
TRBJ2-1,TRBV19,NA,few,CASSIEHGPYNEQFF,TGTGCCAGTAGTATAGAACATGGGCCATACAATGAGCAGTTCTTC
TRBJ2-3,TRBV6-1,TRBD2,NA,CASKAVGLAGGGDTQYF,TGTGCCAGCAAGGCCGTCGGGCTAGCGGGGGGAGGAGATACGCAGTATTTT